This TCR beta chain was sequenced during a study of blood T cell repertoires in COVID-19 (dated by TCRdb to 2019 to 2021). For the study in its entirety: The collaborator samples originated in the United States, Italy and Spain and spanned the acute and convalescent phases of COVID-19. Deeply sampled blood TCRbeta repertoires from subjects exposed to, actively infected with, or recovered from COVID-19 were included in the dataset. The prospective study material was composed of cDNA or gDNA derived from T cells, B-cell-depleted T cells, or PBMCs. The repertoires were released in a freely available public database intended as a resource for research on the immune response to SARS-CoV-2. Samples came from the ongoing ImmuneRACE study (first 160 participants) plus 1,254 subjects from 6 global collaborators. The sample metadata nearly always contained a de-identified subject ID, COVID-19 status, age in years and sex. Where available, HLA class I and class II types were taken from metadata supplied by the sample provider and were not determined by assay-based typing. Points the paper makes about the study in general: Clinical and demographic metadata were provided uncurated, with the amount varying by source and participant.

Collaborating institutions collected whole blood in K2EDTA tubes following their own protocols. For TCRbeta analysis, collaborators shipped samples as frozen whole blood, isolated PBMCs, or DNA extracted from either of those sample types. As to this clone: Its cognate antigen has yet to be identified. Base quality data are lacking; no much larger clone is found one base away.

The immunoSEQ Assay, a bias-controlled multiplex PCR, was used to amplify TCRbeta CDR3 regions from genomic DNA. On the authors' methods: Within the assay, amplification of reference gene primers was used to estimate how many nucleated cells each sample contained. Sequence reads were collapsed and filtered to measure the absolute abundance of every unique TCRbeta CDR3 rearrangement. For each sample, productive Simpson clonality was calculated by taking the square root of Simpson's diversity index across productive rearrangements. The immuneACCESS repertoire file appears here via TCRdb, limited to in-frame rearrangements. These files lack a portion of the clones; in checked studies, under half of the deficit traces to unresolved V genes, and the cause of the others is not known. That table supplies the V and J calls and clone size; D and trimming were determined from the DNA. Across this sample there are about 240,000 clones, with about 88% seen only once. The ten largest clones represent 6% to 9% of the sample.

Reading the germline V gene gives CDR1 SGHVS and CDR2 FNYEAQ. The CDR3, cysteine through phenylalanine, is 14 amino acids long. Just CDR3 DNA is preserved here, 42 bases in frame from base 1. Trimming takes 5 bases off V and 6 bases off J; junction bases not matched to a gene: 5. The receptor's source is a woman between 70 and 85 years old with active or convalescent COVID-19. Sequenced input: peripheral blood. The rearranged chain carries TRBV7-6 and TRBJ1-4, with 8 bases matching TRBD1. The CDR3 region reads CASSRGQGYEKLFF. The DNA reads as follows: TGTGCCAGCAGCCGTGGACAGGGATATGAAAAACTGTTTTTT.